This T cell receptor (beta chain) is from a study of blood T cells in healthy people across ages. A sample-barcoded 5' primer and a J-beta primer mix were used in a second PCR of roughly 7 to 12 cycles. TCRdb reprocessed the 5' RACE reads with MiXCR, giving one entry per CDR3 protein. Among about 2 million distinct CDR3 sequences, 49% were seen once, and the ten largest hold over 2%. CDR3 length equals 12 residues. Germline-derived CDR1 and CDR2 are DFQATT and SNEGSKA (reference sequence). The chain uses TRBV20-1 and TRBJ2-7, with 7 bases fitting TRBD2. The sample comprised blood. The source is a woman aged 40-49 years in good health. CDR3 protein: CSPGGYSYEQYF. CDR3 sequence (DNA): TGCAGCCCGGGGGGTTACTCCTACGAGCAGTACTTC.